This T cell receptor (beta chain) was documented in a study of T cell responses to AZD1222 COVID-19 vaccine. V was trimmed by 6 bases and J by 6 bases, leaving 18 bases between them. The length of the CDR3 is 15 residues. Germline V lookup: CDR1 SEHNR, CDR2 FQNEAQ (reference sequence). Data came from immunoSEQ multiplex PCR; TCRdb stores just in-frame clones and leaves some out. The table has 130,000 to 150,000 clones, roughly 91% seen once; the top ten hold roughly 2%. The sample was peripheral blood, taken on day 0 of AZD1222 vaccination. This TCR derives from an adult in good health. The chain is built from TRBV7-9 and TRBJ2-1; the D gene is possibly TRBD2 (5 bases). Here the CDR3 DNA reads TGTGCCAGCAGACCACGGGGTTTGGGGATCAATGAGCAGTTCTTC. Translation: CASRPRGLGINEQFF.